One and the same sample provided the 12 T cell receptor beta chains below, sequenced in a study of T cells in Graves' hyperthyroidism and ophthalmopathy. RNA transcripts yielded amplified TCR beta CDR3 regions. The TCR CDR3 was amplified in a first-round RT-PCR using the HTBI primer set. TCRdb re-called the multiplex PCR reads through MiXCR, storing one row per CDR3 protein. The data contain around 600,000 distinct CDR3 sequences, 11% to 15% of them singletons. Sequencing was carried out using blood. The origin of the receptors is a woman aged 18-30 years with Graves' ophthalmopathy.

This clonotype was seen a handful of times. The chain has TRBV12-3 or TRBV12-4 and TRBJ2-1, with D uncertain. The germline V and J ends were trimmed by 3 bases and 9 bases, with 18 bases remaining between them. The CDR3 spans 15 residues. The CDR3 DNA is TGTGCCAGCAGTTTTGGGCGGAGACTCTCACTTGAGCAGTTCTTC. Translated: CASSFGRRLSLEQFF.

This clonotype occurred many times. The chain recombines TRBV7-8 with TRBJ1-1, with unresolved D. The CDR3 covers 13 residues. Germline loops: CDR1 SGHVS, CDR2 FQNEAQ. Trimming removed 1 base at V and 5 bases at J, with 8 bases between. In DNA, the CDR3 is TGTGCCAGCAGCTTAGAAGGCGGGACTGAAGCTTTCTTT. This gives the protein CASSLEGGTEAFF.

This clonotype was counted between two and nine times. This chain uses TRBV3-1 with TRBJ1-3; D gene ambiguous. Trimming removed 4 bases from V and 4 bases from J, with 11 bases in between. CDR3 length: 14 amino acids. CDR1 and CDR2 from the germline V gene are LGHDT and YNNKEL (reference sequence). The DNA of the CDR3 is TGTGCCAGCAGCCTTAAGTGGGTCGGAAACACCATATATTTT. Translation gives CASSLKWVGNTIYF.

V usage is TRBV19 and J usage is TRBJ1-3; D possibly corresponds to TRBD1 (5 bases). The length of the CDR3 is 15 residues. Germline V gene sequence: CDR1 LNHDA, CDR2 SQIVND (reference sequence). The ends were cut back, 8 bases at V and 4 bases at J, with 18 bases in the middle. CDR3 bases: TGTGCCAGTGGGGGAGAGGGAGTCCCCGGAAACACCATATATTTT. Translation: CASGGEGVPGNTIYF.

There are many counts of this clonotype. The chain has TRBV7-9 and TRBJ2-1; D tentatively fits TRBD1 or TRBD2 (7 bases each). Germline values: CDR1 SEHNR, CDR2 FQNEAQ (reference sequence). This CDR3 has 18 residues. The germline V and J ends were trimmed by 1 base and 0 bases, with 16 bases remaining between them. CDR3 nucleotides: TGTGCCAGCAGCTTAGGGGGACAGCGGGACAGCTCCTACAATGAGCAGTTCTTC. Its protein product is CASSLGGQRDSSYNEQFF.

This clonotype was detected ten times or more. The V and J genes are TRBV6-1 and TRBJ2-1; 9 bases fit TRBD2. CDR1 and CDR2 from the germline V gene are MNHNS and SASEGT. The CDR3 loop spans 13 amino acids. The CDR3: CAGGGLADNEQFF. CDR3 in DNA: TGTGCGGGGGGGGGACTAGCTGACAATGAGCAGTTCTTC.

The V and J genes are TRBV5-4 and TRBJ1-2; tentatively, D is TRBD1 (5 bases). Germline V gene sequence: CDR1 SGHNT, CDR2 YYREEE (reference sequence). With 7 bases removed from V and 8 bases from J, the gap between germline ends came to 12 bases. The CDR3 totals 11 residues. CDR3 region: CASGSGSGYTF. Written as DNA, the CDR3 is TGTGCCAGCGGATCAGGGTCAGGCTACACCTTC.

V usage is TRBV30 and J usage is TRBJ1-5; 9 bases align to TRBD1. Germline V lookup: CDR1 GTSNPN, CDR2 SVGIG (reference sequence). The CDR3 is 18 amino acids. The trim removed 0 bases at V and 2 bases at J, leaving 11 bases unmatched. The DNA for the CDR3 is TGTGCCTGGAGTGTAAGGACAGGGGTGGAGATGGGCAATCAGCCCCAGCATTTT. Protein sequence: CAWSVRTGVEMGNQPQHF. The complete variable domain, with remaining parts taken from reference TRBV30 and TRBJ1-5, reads SQTIHQWPATLVQPVGSPLSLECTVEGTSNPNLYWYRQAAGRGLQLLFYSVGIGQISSEVPQNLSASRPQDRQFILSSKKLLLSDSGFYLCAWSVRTGVEMGNQPQHFGDGTRLSIL.

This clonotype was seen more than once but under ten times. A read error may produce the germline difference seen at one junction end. This CDR3 reads CVWSVPPQETQYF. For the CDR3, the DNA is TGTGTCTGGAGTGTACCACCCCAAGAGACCCAGTACTTC. The V and J genes are TRBV30 and TRBJ2-5, with unresolved D. The CDR3 length is 13 residues. Germline V lookup: CDR1 GTSNPN, CDR2 SVGIG (reference sequence).

CDR3 sequence: CATSTGSLNEQFF. The CDR3 coding sequence is TGTGCCACCTCCACAGGGTCTTTGAATGAGCAGTTCTTC. The chain joins TRBV24-1 to TRBJ2-1, with D possibly TRBD1 on 6 matching bases. Germline V gene sequence: CDR1 KGHDR, CDR2 SFDVKD. The V end lost 9 bases, the J end lost 7 bases, and 15 bases lay between the germline ends. The CDR3 spans 13 residues.

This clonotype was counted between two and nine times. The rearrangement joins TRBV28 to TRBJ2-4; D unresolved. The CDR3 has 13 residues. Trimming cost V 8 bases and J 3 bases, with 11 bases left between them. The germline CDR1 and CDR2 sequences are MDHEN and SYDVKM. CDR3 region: CASGYPYKNIQYF. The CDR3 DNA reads TGTGCCAGCGGCTATCCTTACAAAAACATTCAGTACTTC.

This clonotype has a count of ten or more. For the CDR3, the DNA is TGTGCCAGCAGCTTAGGGGACGCCAGGGGTGATGGCTACACCTTC. Residues: CASSLGDARGDGYTF. The rearrangement uses TRBV7-2 and TRBJ1-2, with a weak D call TRBD1 (6 bases). Germline CDR1 and CDR2: SGHTA and FQGNSA. The length of the CDR3 is 15 residues. V lost 1 base to trimming and J lost 6 bases, with 15 bases between them.